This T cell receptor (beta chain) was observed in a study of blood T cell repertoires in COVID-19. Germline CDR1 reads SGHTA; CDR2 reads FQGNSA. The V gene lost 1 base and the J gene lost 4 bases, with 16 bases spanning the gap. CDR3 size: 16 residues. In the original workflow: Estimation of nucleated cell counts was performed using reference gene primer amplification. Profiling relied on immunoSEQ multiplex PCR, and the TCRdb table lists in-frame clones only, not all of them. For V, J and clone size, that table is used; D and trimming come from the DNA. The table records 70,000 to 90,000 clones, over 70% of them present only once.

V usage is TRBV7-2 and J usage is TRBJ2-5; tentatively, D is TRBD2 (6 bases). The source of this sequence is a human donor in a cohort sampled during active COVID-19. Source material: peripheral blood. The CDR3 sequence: CASSLGGTRLRETQYF. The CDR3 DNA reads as TGTGCCAGCAGCTTAGGCGGGACTCGGCTACGAGAGACCCAGTACTTC.